The rows below give T cell receptor beta chains drawn from one sample of a study of shared clonotypes between healthy human individuals. Clones were read by immunoSEQ multiplex PCR, and TCRdb kept only the in-frame ones, dropping some. This table has over 2 million clones, under 95% appearing once. Sequencing was carried out using naive CD4+ T cells from PBMCs. The source is a man aged 18 to 30 in good health. Some clones in this sample may be carry-over from other donors' samples. CDR3s include the opening cysteine and the closing phenylalanine or tryptophan. The size of a clone is reported for some rows only, either as once, few or many, or as a class for expanded clones.

clone_size | cdr3_length | v_call | cdr3_aa
. | 15 | TRBV5-6 | CASSWRTGVHYGYTF
. | 14 | TRBV28 | CASSLTAMNTEAFF
. | 13 | TRBV6-5 | CASSPRRTGELFF
. | 16 | TRBV27 | CASSKRETGTNQPQHF
. | 13 | TRBV5-1 | CASSLETGTEAFF
few | 14 | TRBV15 | CATSVDGSNTEAFF
once | 15 | TRBV2 | CASSEAAYRRGRAFF
. | 14 | TRBV5-1 | CASSLGGRASEQFF
. | 18 | TRBV9 | CASSVRQGVSMGDYGYTF
. | 14 | TRBV5-1 | CASSNRGMGTEAFF
. | 15 | TRBV7-8 | CASSSLGQGHYGYTF
once | 13 | TRBV5-1 | CASSLAGADTQYF
. | 16 | TRBV19 | CASSIGASGSRETQYF
. | 12 | TRBV6-1 | CATRDTAGRAFF
. | 13 | TRBV11-2 | CASSLVQGEGYTF
. | 15 | TRBV7-2 | CASSLRGGGYNEQFF
. | 14 | TRBV5-1 | CASSPAQAGDTQYF
. | 16 | TRBV11-2 | CASSPPYGGSQGEQFF
. | 18 | TRBV7-2 | CASSLGGGRARSRDTQYF
. | 13 | TRBV29-1 | CSARDRSYNEQFF
. | 11 | TRBV28 | CASSLLYEQYF
. | 14 | TRBV5-1 | CASSLATENTEAFF
. | 16 | TRBV5-4 | CASSSGTSGVYNEQFF
. | 15 | TRBV5-6 | CASSLEGRVGETQYF
. | 13 | TRBV18 | CASSPSSSYEQYF
. | 14 | TRBV11-2 | CASSLSSGSGAQYF